These T cell receptor beta chains were read from a single sample in a study of T-cell memory formation after mild COVID-19. Each CDR3 protein is one row after TCRdb ran MiXCR on the 5' RACE reads. Among about 390,000 distinct CDR3 sequences listed, 16% were seen once. Material for sequencing was PBMCs or a T cell subset sorted from them (not recorded which). The receptors were sampled from a man aged 18 to 30 who had mild COVID-19 (a few samples of this study predate the infection). Cell type and time point are not known. Both conserved end residues are trimmed from each CDR3.

TRBJ1-2,TRBV20-1,SASLPAIGGLSYGYT
TRBJ2-3,TRBV5-1,ASSTPRDRSTDTQY
TRBJ2-5,TRBV20-1,SARDVGASGETQY
TRBJ1-5,TRBV6-2/TRBV6-3,ASSYRARQQPQH
TRBJ2-3,TRBV9,ASSAAGIRTDTQY
TRBJ2-3,TRBV4-1,ASSQSQGARDTQY
TRBJ2-1,TRBV6-1,ASSRTSARVGEQF
TRBJ2-5,TRBV7-2,ASSLGGPLGQETQY
TRBJ2-7,TRBV20-1,SATPRAYEQY
TRBJ2-7,TRBV7-9,ASTELAGGNYEQY
TRBJ2-5,TRBV6-2/TRBV6-3,ASKPDRGSDQY
TRBJ1-1,TRBV20-1,SAGRGTEAF
TRBJ2-1,TRBV5-6,ASSLGGALYNEQF
TRBJ1-6,TRBV7-2,ASSLGFQDLH
TRBJ2-5,TRBV5-1,ASNPGWGVETQY
TRBJ1-1,TRBV7-3,ASSLEGNYHRTTEAF
TRBJ1-2,TRBV5-5,ASSLSTPRRANYGYT
TRBJ2-7,TRBV19,ASGRQDWNEQY
TRBJ2-6,TRBV4-3,ASSQGRGPGANVLT
TRBJ2-3,TRBV7-2,ASSLQTGTDTQY
TRBJ2-2,TRBV4-1,ASSQELHATGELF
TRBJ2-2,TRBV7-9,ASSLTGSGPDTGELF
TRBJ2-1,TRBV7-9,ASSRRAGGQNEQF
TRBJ1-1,TRBV7-6,ASSSMGRTEAF